The T cell receptor (beta chain) under discussion was sequenced for a study of shared clonotypes between healthy human individuals. There are 14 residues in the CDR3. Germline CDR1 is GTSNPN and CDR2 is SVGIG (reference sequence). Replicate PCRs run on unsorted PBMC used around 0.3 ug DNA, which was approximately 30,000 T cell genomes. Profiled with immunoSEQ multiplex PCR; TCRdb holds only in-frame clones, not every one. This table has about 600,000 clones, about 80% appearing once. This clone came up a few times. Relative to the germline gene, one junction end is altered; a read error may explain this.

The sequenced sample consisted of PBMCs. The chain recombines TRBV30 with TRBJ1-2, with D hard to call. The clonotype originates from a woman in her 40s in good health. Some clones in this sample may be carry-over from other donors' samples. The CDR3 DNA reads TGTGCCTGGGGTGTCGGGCCTCCCTTCTATGGCTACACCTTC. It translates to CAWGVGPPFYGYTF.